Many counts were recorded for the clone carrying this T cell receptor (beta chain). A single record per CDR3 protein comes from TCRdb applying MiXCR to the reads. Found here are fewer than 200,000 distinct CDR3 sequences, 14% of them singletons; the top ten hold roughly a quarter. This sample is part of a study of T cell repertoires in cytomegalovirus infection. CDR1 is MNHNS and CDR2 is SASEGT in the germline V gene. Losses at the gene ends were 3 bases for V and 4 bases for J; bases not matched to a gene: 4. The CDR3 extends over 14 amino acids. The source of this sequence is a human donor in good health (CMV status not recorded). Some clones in this sample may be carry-over from other donors' samples. Specimen: PBMCs. The chain combines TRBV6-1 with TRBJ2-3; TRBD1 aligns across 7 bases. The CDR3 protein is CASSDTTGPDTQYF. The CDR3 DNA is TGTGCCAGCAGTGACACGACAGGGCCAGATACGCAGTATTTT.